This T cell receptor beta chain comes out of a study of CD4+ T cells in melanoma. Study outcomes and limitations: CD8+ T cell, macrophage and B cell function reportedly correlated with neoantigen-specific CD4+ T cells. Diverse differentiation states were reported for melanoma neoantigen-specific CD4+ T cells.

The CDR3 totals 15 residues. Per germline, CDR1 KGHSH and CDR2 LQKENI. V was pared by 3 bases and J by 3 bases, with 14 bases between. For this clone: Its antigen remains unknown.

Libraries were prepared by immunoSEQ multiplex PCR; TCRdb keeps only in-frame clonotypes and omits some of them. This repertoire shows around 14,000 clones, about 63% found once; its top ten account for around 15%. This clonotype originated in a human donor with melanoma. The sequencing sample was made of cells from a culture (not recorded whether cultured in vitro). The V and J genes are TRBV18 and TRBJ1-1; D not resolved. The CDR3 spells CASSPVGGWDTEAFF. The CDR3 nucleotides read TGTGCCAGCTCACCCGTAGGTGGGTGGGACACTGAAGCTTTCTTT.